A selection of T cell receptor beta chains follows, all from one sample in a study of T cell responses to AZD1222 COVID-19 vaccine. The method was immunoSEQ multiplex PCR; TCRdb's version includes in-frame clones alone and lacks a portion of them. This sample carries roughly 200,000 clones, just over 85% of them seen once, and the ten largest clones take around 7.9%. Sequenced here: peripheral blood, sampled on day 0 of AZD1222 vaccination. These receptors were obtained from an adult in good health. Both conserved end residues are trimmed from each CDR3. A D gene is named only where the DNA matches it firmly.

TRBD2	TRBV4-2	ASSLPAGVGVGEQY
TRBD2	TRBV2	ASSFRGGLETQY
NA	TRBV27	ASSTSPGELF
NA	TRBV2	ASSWDGTASSNQPQH
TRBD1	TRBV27	ASSLRQGLDEQY
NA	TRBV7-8	ASSSQPNTGELF
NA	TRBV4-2	ASRKGLLNTEAF
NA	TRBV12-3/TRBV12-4	ASSFSANQPQH
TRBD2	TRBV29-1	SAAGRGGLPDTQY
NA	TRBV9	ASSVAGAGANVLT
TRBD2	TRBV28	ASSLGTSEILDTGELF
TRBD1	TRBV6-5	ASSSRDRATGELF
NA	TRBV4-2	ASSQDGPLGATNEKLF
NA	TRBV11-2	ASSLLTGNTIY